The sequence of this T cell receptor (beta chain) was determined in a study of technical replicates of blood from several donors. TCRdb's table, derived via immunoSEQ multiplex PCR, lists solely in-frame clones and lacks some. The data show about 73,000 clones, 90% to 95% seen once. Trimming removed 3 bases at V and 10 bases at J, with 10 bases between. The CDR3 consists of 12 residues. Germline V lookup: CDR1 SSHAT, CDR2 FNYEAQ (reference sequence). The V call is TRBV7-7, the J call TRBJ2-1, with a possible D match to TRBD1 (5 bases). The receptor was derived from a human donor in good health. Some clones in this sample may be carry-over from other donors' samples. Sequencing was done on a sample of PBMCs. CDR3 in amino acids: CASSLWGGEQFF. The CDR3 DNA reads as TGTGCCAGCAGCTTGTGGGGCGGCGAGCAGTTCTTC.